The entry that follows covers one T cell receptor (beta chain) sequence. What it binds is not known. Every donor, a Caucasian adult, lived in Nashville, Tennessee. The data belong to a study of shared clonotypes between healthy human individuals. Whole-study findings and limits: With a handful of donors compared, roughly 5% of naive CD4 clonotypes were shared.

In the sorted-subset replicate PCRs, approximately 200 ng DNA, around 30,000 T cell genomes, was used. Original data processing: Filtering differed since immunoSEQ provided only junctions, with no quality scores. Here immunoSEQ multiplex PCR was the method, and the copy in TCRdb shows in-frame clones only, minus some. V and J calls and clone size follow that table, whereas D and trimming were derived from the DNA. The sample lists around 510,000 clones, 90% to 97% occurring once. Germline V gene data show CDR1 as SNHLY and CDR2 as FYNNEI. Trimming left V 6 bases short and J 7 bases short, with 18 bases between. CDR3 length equals 14 residues.

The specimen was naive CD4+ T cells sorted from blood. Subset here: CD45RA+ positively selected. This sequence joins TRBV2 and TRBJ1-2; D ambiguous. This receptor was taken from a woman aged 30 to 39 in good health. The chain's CDR3 is CASSQDGTAFGYTF. The CDR3 nucleotides are TGTGCCAGCAGCCAGGACGGAACAGCTTTTGGCTACACCTTC.